This T cell receptor (beta chain) was sequenced for a study of identifying expanded T cells in peripheral blood. On this clone itself: At one end, the junction sequence differs from germline, possibly due to a read error.

Assay: immunoSEQ multiplex PCR; the TCRdb copy retains only in-frame clones and omits some. The table lists around 120,000 clones, over 65% of them singletons. This CDR3 is 14 amino acids long. Germline CDR1 MNHNS, CDR2 SASEGT. This receptor was identified in a person aged 18 to 70 in good health. The material sequenced was blood. The V call is TRBV6-1, the J call TRBJ1-2, with 8 bases identical to TRBD1. The CDR3 DNA is TGTGCCAGCAGTTCACGACAGGGGCAGGAAGGGCAACTCTTC. Translation gives CASSSRQGQEGQLF.